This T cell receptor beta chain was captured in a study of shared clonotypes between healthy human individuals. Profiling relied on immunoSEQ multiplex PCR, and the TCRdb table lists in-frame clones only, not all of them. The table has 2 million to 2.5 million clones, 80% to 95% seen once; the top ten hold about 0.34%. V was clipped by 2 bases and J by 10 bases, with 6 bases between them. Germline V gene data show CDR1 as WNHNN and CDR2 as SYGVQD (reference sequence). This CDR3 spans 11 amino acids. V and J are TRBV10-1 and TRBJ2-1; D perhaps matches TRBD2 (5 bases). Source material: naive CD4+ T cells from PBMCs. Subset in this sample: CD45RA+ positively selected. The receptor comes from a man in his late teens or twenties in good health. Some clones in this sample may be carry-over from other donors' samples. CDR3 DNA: TGCGCCAGCAGTGAGGAGCGGGAGCAGTTCTTC. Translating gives CASSEEREQFF.